These 24 T cell receptor beta chains came from one sample sequenced in a study of blood T cell repertoires in COVID-19 (dated by TCRdb to between 2020 and 2021). The library came from the immunoSEQ multiplex PCR assay. The clones in this table, taken by TCRdb from immuneACCESS, are in-frame only. Not every clone is retained; where verified, under half of the shortfall comes from an unresolved V gene, and the cause of the rest is unknown. The sample data list roughly 230,000 clones, and 88% of these were observed just once. The ten largest make up less than 2% of the sample. Source material: peripheral blood. All receptors derive from a man between 65 and 85 years old with acute or convalescent COVID-19.

This chain links TRBV5-1 with TRBJ2-2; weak D call: TRBD1 (7 bases). In germline, CDR1 is SGHRS, CDR2 YFSETQ. Trimming removed 2 bases from V and 6 bases from J, with 17 bases in between. The CDR3 totals 16 residues. This CDR3 reads CASSFNPRGVSGELFF. In nucleotides, the CDR3 is TGCGCCAGCAGCTTTAACCCCAGGGGGGTATCCGGGGAGCTGTTTTTT.

The rearrangement uses TRBV7-9 and TRBJ2-6, with a tentative D call TRBD1 (5 bases). CDR1 is SEHNR, CDR2 FQNEAQ, per germline (reference sequence). V gave up 11 bases and J gave up 3 bases, with 11 bases separating them. This CDR3 spans 13 amino acids. The DNA for the CDR3 is TGTGCCTCTATCAGGGTTGGGGCCAACGTCCTGACTTTC. It encodes CASIRVGANVLTF. Full variable domain (remainder filled in from reference TRBV7-9 and TRBJ2-6): DTGVSQNPRHKITKRGQNVTFRCDPISEHNRLYWYRQTLGQGPEFLTYFQNEAQLEKSRLLSDRFSAERPKGSFSTLEIQRTEQGDSAMYLCASIRVGANVLTFGAGSRLTVL.

This chain connects TRBV5-1 to TRBJ2-3, with 8 bases lining up with TRBD1. CDR3 length: 13 amino acids. The germline V gene encodes CDR1 SGHRS and CDR2 YFSETQ. The trim removed 7 bases at V and 5 bases at J, leaving 6 bases unmatched. In DNA, the CDR3 is TGCGCCAGCCGCGCCACAGGGGGAGATACGCAGTATTTT. Amino acids: CASRATGGDTQYF.

The chain recombines TRBV29-1 with TRBJ1-1, with a possible D match to TRBD1 (6 bases). The CDR3 totals 15 residues. The V gene's germline CDR1 is SQVTM and CDR2 ANQGSEA. Trimming took 6 bases from V and 6 from J, leaving 23 bases between them. The CDR3 is CSVSRGGLGLAEAFF. The CDR3 bases are TGCAGCGTCAGTAGGGGGGGACTGGGGCTGGCTGAAGCTTTCTTT.

This clone is a singleton in its sample. CDR3 sequence (DNA): TGTGCCAGCAGCGTAAGGACAGGGGGCCAGCCCCAGCATTTT. Protein: CASSVRTGGQPQHF. The chain has TRBV9 and TRBJ1-5; 11 bases match TRBD1. The germline gives CDR1 SGDLS, CDR2 YYNGEE. The CDR3 totals 14 residues. J was trimmed by 7 bases and V by 1 base; bases with no gene match: 1.

The chain links TRBV21-1 to TRBJ1-6; whether TRBD1, the table's D call, matches the DNA was not checked. TRBV21-1 is termed a pseudogene. The CDR3 loop spans 19 amino acids. The CDR3 DNA reads as TGTGCCAGCAGCGCACCAAATTCCAGGGTAAGATCCTATAATTCACCCCTCCACTTT. Translating gives CASSAPNSRVRSYNSPLHF.

The rearrangement links TRBV9 to TRBJ1-2; TRBD1 agrees at 8 bases. Germline assignment: CDR1 SGDLS and CDR2 YYNGEE. Trimming cost V 0 bases and J 5 bases; bases outside gene matches: 6. This CDR3 has 15 residues. The CDR3 here is CASSVGGQGAYGYTF. CDR3 nucleotides: TGTGCCAGCAGCGTAGGAGGTCAGGGGGCGTATGGCTACACCTTC.

Points on this clone: Within the sample, other DNA sequences also encode this same CDR3. V and J are TRBV28 and TRBJ1-5, with 10 bases that match TRBD1. With 4 bases clipped from V and 6 bases from J, the junction kept 3 bases outside the gene matches. The germline CDR1 and CDR2 sequences are MDHEN and SYDVKM. The CDR3 is 14 amino acids. The CDR3 DNA sequence: TGTGCCAGCAGTTCGGGGACAGGGGTTCAGCCCCAGCATTTT. Translation: CASSSGTGVQPQHF.

The chain employs TRBV7-4 and TRBJ2-7, with TRBD1 matching 7 bases. This CDR3 has 15 residues. CDR1 SGHVT and CDR2 SQSDAQ come from the germline V gene. V lost 5 bases to trimming and J lost 2 bases; unmatched junction nucleotides: 9. CDR3 DNA sequence: TGTGCCAGCAGCCCAACAGGGGATAGGGCCTACGAGCAGTACTTC. Its protein product is CASSPTGDRAYEQYF.

This chain connects TRBV6-5 to TRBJ1-5; D may be TRBD1 (5 bases). Germline CDR1 MNHEY, CDR2 SVGAGI. V was cut by 7 bases and J by 10 bases, with 14 bases left in between. The CDR3 totals 12 residues. CDR3 sequence (DNA): TGTGCCAGCACTCGGCAGGGCGGCCCCCAGCATTTT. Its protein is CASTRQGGPQHF.

The chain recombines TRBV12-3 or TRBV12-4 with TRBJ1-1, with no clear D. V gave up 4 bases and J gave up 7 bases, with 13 bases separating them. CDR3 length equals 13 residues. As DNA, the CDR3 is TGTGCCAGCAGTTGGAGAGGTCTGCTTGAAGCTTTCTTT. Translated, it gives CASSWRGLLEAFF.

The J gene is TRBJ1-5, the V gene TRBV28, with 7 bases aligning to TRBD1. Germline CDR1 MDHEN, CDR2 SYDVKM. The CDR3 is 14 amino acids. J lost 7 bases, V lost 9 bases, and 12 bases had no gene match. DNA for the CDR3: TGTGCCAGTAAAACCCACAGGGGCGAACAGCCCCAGCATTTT. Translated, it gives CASKTHRGEQPQHF.

CDR3 region: CASSPGGKVLPGELFF. Here the CDR3 DNA reads TGTGCCAGCAGCCCCGGGGGAAAAGTTCTCCCCGGGGAGCTGTTTTTT. The chain joins TRBV11-1 to TRBJ2-2, with a possible D match to TRBD2 (6 bases). CDR3 length: 16 residues. Trimming took off 5 bases at V and 6 bases at J, with 19 bases between the two ends. Germline V gene lookup returns CDR1 SGHAT and CDR2 FQDESV (reference sequence).

J is TRBJ1-6 and V is TRBV6-5, with 8 bases fitting TRBD1. The V gene's germline CDR1 is MNHEY and CDR2 SVGAGI. CDR3 size: 15 residues. V was clipped by 8 bases and J by 7 bases; unmatched bases: 10. Written as DNA, the CDR3 is TGTGCCAGCGGAAAGTCCAGGGGGCGGAATTCACCCCTCCACTTT. Translation: CASGKSRGRNSPLHF.

The rearrangement uses TRBV28 and TRBJ2-5; D gene unclear. Per the germline V gene, CDR1 is MDHEN and CDR2 is SYDVKM. This CDR3 is built from 10 residues. V lost 8 bases and J lost 5, with 6 bases in between. As DNA, the CDR3 is TGTGCCAGCGCAGTGGAGACCCAGTACTTC. Its protein is CASAVETQYF.

The chain joins TRBV28 to TRBJ1-4, with unresolved D. Germline-derived CDR1 and CDR2 are MDHEN and SYDVKM. The V end was cut by 3 bases, the J end by 0 bases, with 8 bases between. The CDR3 totals 15 residues. CDR3 in amino acids: CASSFLSATNEKLFF. The CDR3 DNA reads TGTGCCAGCAGTTTTCTTAGTGCAACTAATGAAAAACTGTTTTTT. Full variable domain (missing parts from reference TRBV28 and TRBJ1-4): DVKVTQSSRYLVKRTGEKVFLECVQDMDHENMFWYRQDPGLGLRLIYFSYDVKMKEKGDIPEGYSVSREKKERFSLILESASTNQTSMYLCASSFLSATNEKLFFGSGTQLSVL.

The chain couples TRBV18 to TRBJ1-1, with a tentative D call TRBD1 (5 bases). The germline CDR1 and CDR2 sequences are KGHSH and LQKENI. This CDR3 has 13 amino acids. Trimming shortened V by 6 bases and J by 3 bases, and 11 bases separated the two germline ends. Written as DNA, the CDR3 is TGTGCCAGCTCTTCCAGGGAAGACACTGAAGCTTTCTTT. Translated, it gives CASSSREDTEAFF.

This chain connects TRBV6-2 or TRBV6-3 to TRBJ2-7; TRBD2 is a possible D gene (6 bases). With 5 bases removed from V and 6 bases from J, the gap between germline ends came to 17 bases. The length of the CDR3 is 14 residues. Looked up from germline, CDR1 is MNHEY and CDR2 is SVGEGT. CDR3: CASSPRRVGGEQYF. The CDR3 bases are TGTGCCAGCAGTCCGCGTCGGGTGGGAGGCGAGCAGTACTTC.

This chain connects TRBV6-6 to TRBJ1-4; 8 bases are shared with TRBD1. The V gene end was trimmed by 5 bases and the J gene end by 1 base; junction bases not matched to a gene: 18. Germline V gene data show CDR1 as MNHNY and CDR2 as SVGAGI (reference sequence). CDR3 size: 20 residues. The CDR3 nucleotides read TGTGCCAGCAGTCGGTATACTACGCAGGGCAGGGGGCAAACTAATGAAAAACTGTTTTTT. Its protein is CASSRYTTQGRGQTNEKLFF.

In nucleotides, the CDR3 is TGTGCCAGCTCCCCCTCGGGGGGGGACACCGGGGAGCTGTTTTTT. Protein product: CASSPSGGDTGELFF. The rearrangement links TRBV18 to TRBJ2-2; 8 bases fit TRBD2. The CDR3 is made up of 15 amino acids. Germline loops: CDR1 KGHSH, CDR2 LQKENI. V shed 6 bases, J shed 3 bases, and the junction held 6 bases outside the gene matches. The full variable domain, with the rest looked up from reference TRBV18 and TRBJ2-2, is NAGVMQNPRHLVRRRGQEARLRCSPMKGHSHVYWYRQLPEEGLKFMVYLQKENIIDESGMPKERFSAEFPKEGPSILRIQQVVRGDSAAYFCASSPSGGDTGELFFGEGSRLTVL.

CDR3 sequence (DNA): TGTGCCAGCAGCGTCGGACAGGGACATTATGGCTACACCTTC. This codes for CASSVGQGHYGYTF. V and J are TRBV9 and TRBJ1-2; 8 bases map to TRBD1. V was pared by 2 bases and J by 5 bases, with 5 bases of the junction left unmatched. The CDR3 extends over 14 amino acids. Germline loops: CDR1 SGDLS, CDR2 YYNGEE.

This clone showed up just a few times. The chain employs TRBV7-9 and TRBJ2-1; maybe TRBD1 (6 bases). Germline CDR1 is SEHNR and CDR2 is FQNEAQ (reference sequence). The CDR3 spans 15 residues. Trimming shortened V by 5 bases and J by 7 bases, and 18 bases separated the two germline ends. CDR3 sequence reads: CASSPKHRVSNEQFF. In nucleotides, the CDR3 is TGTGCCAGCAGCCCGAAACACAGGGTGTCGAATGAGCAGTTCTTC. The variable domain in full, with the rest retrieved from reference TRBV7-9 and TRBJ2-1, is DTGVSQNPRHKITKRGQNVTFRCDPISEHNRLYWYRQTLGQGPEFLTYFQNEAQLEKSRLLSDRFSAERPKGSFSTLEIQRTEQGDSAMYLCASSPKHRVSNEQFFGPGTRLTVL.

This clone was seen a handful of times. V is TRBV3-1 (or the pseudogene TRBV3-2) and J is TRBJ2-1, with 7 bases matching TRBD1. The CDR3 sequence is 15 residues long. Germline trimming cut 5 bases from V and 6 bases from J; bases unmatched to any gene: 10. Germline CDR1 reads LGHDT; CDR2 reads YNNKEL (reference sequence). Here the CDR3 reads CASSKGAGSRNEQFF. The CDR3 DNA is TGTGCCAGCAGCAAGGGGGCAGGATCTCGCAATGAGCAGTTCTTC.

V gene TRBV30 combines with J gene TRBJ2-7; a weak D match, TRBD1 (7 bases). The CDR3 runs 13 residues. The germline V and J ends were trimmed by 8 bases and 6 bases, with 20 bases remaining between them. The germline CDR1 and CDR2 sequences are GTSNPN and SVGIG (reference sequence). Here the CDR3 reads CAGNRGEGLEQYF. The CDR3 DNA follows: TGTGCCGGGAACAGGGGCGAGGGACTCGAGCAGTACTTC.